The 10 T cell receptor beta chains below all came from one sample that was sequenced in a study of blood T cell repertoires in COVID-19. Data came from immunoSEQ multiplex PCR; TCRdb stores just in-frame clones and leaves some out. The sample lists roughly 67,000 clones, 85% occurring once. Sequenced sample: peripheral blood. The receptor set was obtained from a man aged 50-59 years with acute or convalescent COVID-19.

The CDR3 sequence: CASSQDWFSEEKLFF. CDR3 nucleotides: TGCGCCAGCAGCCAAGATTGGTTTTCGGAGGAAAAACTGTTTTTT. The gene calls are TRBV4-1 and TRBJ1-4; D uncertain. Trimming shortened V by 0 bases and J by 8 bases, and 13 bases separated the two germline ends. The germline V gene encodes CDR1 MGHRA and CDR2 YSYEKL. The CDR3 sequence is 15 residues long.

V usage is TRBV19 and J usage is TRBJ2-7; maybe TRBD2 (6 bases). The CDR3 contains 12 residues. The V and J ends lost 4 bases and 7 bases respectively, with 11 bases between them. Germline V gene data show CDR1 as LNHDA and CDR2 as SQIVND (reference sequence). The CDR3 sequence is CASSNSGGEQYF. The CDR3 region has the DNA TGTGCCAGTAGTAACTCCGGGGGAGAGCAGTACTTC.

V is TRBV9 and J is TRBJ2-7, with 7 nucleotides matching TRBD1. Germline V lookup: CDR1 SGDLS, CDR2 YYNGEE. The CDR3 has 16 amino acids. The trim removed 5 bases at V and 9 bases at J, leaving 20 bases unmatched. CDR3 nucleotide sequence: TGTGCCAGCAGGCCGACCACCGGGACAGAACCCTGTAGGCAGTACGTC. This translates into CASRPTTGTEPCRQYV.

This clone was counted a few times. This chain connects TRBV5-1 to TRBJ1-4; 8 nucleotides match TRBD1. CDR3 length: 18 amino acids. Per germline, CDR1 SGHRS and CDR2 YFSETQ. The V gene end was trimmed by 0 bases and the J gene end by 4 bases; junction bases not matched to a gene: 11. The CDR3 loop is CASSLGVGDRGGNEKLFF. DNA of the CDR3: TGCGCCAGCAGCTTGGGCGTTGGTGACAGGGGAGGTAATGAAAAACTGTTTTTT.

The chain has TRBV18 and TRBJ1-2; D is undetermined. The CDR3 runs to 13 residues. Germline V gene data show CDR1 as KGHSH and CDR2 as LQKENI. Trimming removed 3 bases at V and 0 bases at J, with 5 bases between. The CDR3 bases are TGTGCCAGCTCACCCGAGGCTAACTATGGCTACACCTTC. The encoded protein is CASSPEANYGYTF.

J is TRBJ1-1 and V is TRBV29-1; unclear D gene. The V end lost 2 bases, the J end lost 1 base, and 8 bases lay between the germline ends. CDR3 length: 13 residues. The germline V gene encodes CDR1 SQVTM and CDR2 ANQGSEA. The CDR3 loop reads CSVEWPRNTEAFF. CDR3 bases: TGCAGCGTTGAATGGCCCAGGAACACTGAAGCTTTCTTT.

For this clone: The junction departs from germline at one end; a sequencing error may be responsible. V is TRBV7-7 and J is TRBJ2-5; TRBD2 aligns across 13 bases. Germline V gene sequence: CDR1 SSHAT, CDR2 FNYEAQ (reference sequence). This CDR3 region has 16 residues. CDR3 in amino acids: CASSLGLAGSQETQYF. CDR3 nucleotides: TGTGCTAGCAGCTTGGGACTAGCGGGGAGCCAAGAGACCCAGTACTTC.

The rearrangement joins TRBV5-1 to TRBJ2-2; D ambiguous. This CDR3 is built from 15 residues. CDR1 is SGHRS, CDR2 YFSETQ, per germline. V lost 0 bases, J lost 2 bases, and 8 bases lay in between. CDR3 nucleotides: TGCGCCAGCAGCTTGGACTCGCCTAACACCGGGGAGCTGTTTTTT. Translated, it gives CASSLDSPNTGELFF.

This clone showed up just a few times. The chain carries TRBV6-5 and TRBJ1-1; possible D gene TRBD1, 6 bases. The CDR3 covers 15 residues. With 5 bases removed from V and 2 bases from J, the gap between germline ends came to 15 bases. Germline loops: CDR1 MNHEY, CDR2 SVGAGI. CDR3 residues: CASSRTGKGNTEAFF. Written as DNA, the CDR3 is TGTGCCAGCAGTCGAACAGGGAAGGGAAACACTGAAGCTTTCTTT.

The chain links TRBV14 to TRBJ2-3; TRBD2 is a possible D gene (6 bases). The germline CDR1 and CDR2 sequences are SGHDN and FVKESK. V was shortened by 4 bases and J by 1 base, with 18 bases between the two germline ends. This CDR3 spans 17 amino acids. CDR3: CASSRVGRGKRTDTQYF. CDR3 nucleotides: TGTGCCAGCAGCCGAGTGGGACGGGGGAAACGCACAGATACGCAGTATTTT. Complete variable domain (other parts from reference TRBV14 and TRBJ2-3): EAGVTQFPSHSVIEKGQTVTLRCDPISGHDNLYWYRRVMGKEIKFLLHFVKESKQDESGMPNNRFLAERTGGTYSTLKVQPAELEDSGVYFCASSRVGRGKRTDTQYFGPGTRLTVL.